This entry lists 8 T cell receptor beta chains sequenced from one sample in a study of T-cell memory formation after mild COVID-19. A single record per CDR3 protein comes from TCRdb applying MiXCR to the 5' RACE reads. This sample yields some 150,000 distinct CDR3 sequences, of which 14% to 15% are seen a single time; more than 25% belongs to the top ten. Material for sequencing was PBMCs or a T cell subset sorted from them (not recorded which). The receptors derive from an adult woman who had mild COVID-19 (a few samples of this study predate the infection). Cell type and time point are not known.

The chain combines TRBV7-9 with TRBJ2-1; TRBD2 matches 9 bases. CDR1 and CDR2 (germline): SEHNR, FQNEAQ (reference sequence). V dropped 1 base and J dropped 7; count of bases not matched to a gene: 5. The CDR3 is made up of 15 amino acids. This CDR3 is CASSLVLAGRNEQFF. DNA of the CDR3: TGTGCCAGCAGCTTAGTACTAGCGGGTCGGAATGAGCAGTTCTTC.

J is TRBJ1-1 and V is TRBV12-3 or TRBV12-4, with 7 bases matching TRBD1. V was pared by 6 bases and J by 1 base, with 8 bases of the junction left unmatched. CDR3 length: 15 amino acids. The CDR3 sequence is CASRSDREPNTEAFF. The CDR3 DNA reads as TGTGCCAGCAGAAGCGACAGGGAACCGAACACTGAAGCTTTCTTT.

The chain links TRBV7-6 to TRBJ2-5; 8 nucleotides align to TRBD1. CDR3 size: 15 residues. J gave up 3 bases and V 5 bases, and 8 bases lay outside the gene matches. CDR1 and CDR2 from the germline V gene are SGHVS and FNYEAQ. The CDR3 nucleotides read TGTGCCAGCAGCCTGGGCGGGACAGGAGAAGAGACCCAGTACTTC. It translates to CASSLGGTGEETQYF. The full variable domain, its missing parts supplied by reference TRBV7-6 and TRBJ2-5, is GAGVSQSPRYKVTKRGQDVALRCDPISGHVSLYWYRQALGQGPEFLTYFNYEAQQDKSGLPNDRFSAERPEGSISTLTIQRTEQRDSAMYRCASSLGGTGEETQYFGPGTRLLVL.

The chain is built from TRBV30 and TRBJ1-2; D remains unclear. CDR3 size: 12 residues. The germline CDR1 and CDR2 sequences are GTSNPN and SVGIG (reference sequence). V was shortened by 1 base and J by 4 bases, with 7 bases between the two germline ends. In DNA form, the CDR3 reads TGTGCCTGGAGTGAGACACCCTATGGCTACACCTTC. It translates to CAWSETPYGYTF.

This chain links TRBV21-1 with TRBJ2-5; the table calls TRBD2, which could not be checked here. TRBV21-1 is a pseudogene locus. The CDR3 covers 20 residues. The CDR3, as DNA: TGTGCCAGCAGCAGACCTATAACCGGGACTAGCGGGGAACATGAAGAGACCCAGTACTTC. Translated, it gives CASSRPITGTSGEHEETQYF.

This clonotype has more than one count but fewer than ten. The rearrangement uses TRBV6-4 and TRBJ1-1, with D hard to call. The V gene's germline CDR1 is MRHNA and CDR2 SNTAGT. Trimming stripped 3 bases from V and 1 base from J, with 15 bases between. This CDR3 region has 16 residues. This chain's CDR3 is CASSEGMGQPNTEAFF. Written as DNA, the CDR3 is TGTGCCAGCAGTGAAGGAATGGGCCAGCCGAACACTGAAGCTTTCTTT.

V is TRBV3-1 and J is TRBJ1-2; D possibly corresponds to TRBD1 (5 bases). V lost 0 bases to trimming and J lost 7 bases, with 9 bases between them. Germline V gene sequence: CDR1 LGHDT, CDR2 YNNKEL (reference sequence). CDR3 length: 13 amino acids. The CDR3 bases are TGTGCCAGCAGCCAAGAGACAGTCTTTGGCTACACCTTC. Translation gives CASSQETVFGYTF.

Only a few counts were recorded for this clonotype. This chain uses TRBV6-2 or TRBV6-3 with TRBJ1-2; 8 nucleotides line up with TRBD1. Germline V CDR1 and CDR2: MNHEY, SVGEGT. V dropped 7 bases and J dropped 5; count of bases not matched to a gene: 18. This CDR3 has 17 residues. The DNA for the CDR3 is TGTGCCAGCATCGAGGCCGGGACAGGAGGACGACGTTATGGCTACACCTTC. Its translation: CASIEAGTGGRRYGYTF.